One sample yielded the 17 T cell receptor beta chains listed below, sequenced in a study of T cell repertoires in cytomegalovirus infection. Their antigens are not known. TCRdb analysed the reads with MiXCR anew, one entry per CDR3 protein. The data contain 80,000 or so distinct CDR3 sequences, roughly a quarter of them singletons. The sample consisted of CD8+ T cells from cultured PBMCs, taken from culture after CMV antigen stimulation. All receptors come from a human donor in good health (CMV status not recorded). Some clones in this sample may be carry-over from other donors' samples.

The chain is built from TRBV2 and TRBJ1-1; TRBD1 is a possible D gene (6 bases). Germline values: CDR1 SNHLY, CDR2 FYNNEI. This CDR3 is built from 11 residues. Trimming left V 7 bases short and J 8 bases short, with 11 bases between. CDR3 DNA: TGTGCCAGCACTACAGGGAGAGAAGCTTTCTTT. Encoded protein: CASTTGREAFF. Full variable domain (outside the CDR3, taken from reference TRBV2 and TRBJ1-1): EPEVTQTPSHQVTQMGQEVILRCVPISNHLYFYWYRQILGQKVEFLVSFYNNEISEKSEIFDDQFSVERPDGSNFTLKIRSTKLEDSAMYFCASTTGREAFFGQGTRLTVV.

V usage is TRBV4-3 and J usage is TRBJ2-1, with unresolved D. The germline gives CDR1 LGHNA, CDR2 YSLEER. This CDR3 spans 14 amino acids. The V gene lost 4 bases and the J gene lost 5 bases, with 12 bases spanning the gap. This chain's CDR3 is CASSPRVANNEQFF. The CDR3 DNA reads TGCGCCAGCAGCCCCCGGGTCGCTAACAATGAGCAGTTCTTC.

This clonotype was recorded at least ten times. The chain joins TRBV7-6 to TRBJ1-2, with TRBD1 matching over 8 bases. J gave up 8 bases and V 5 bases, and 10 bases lay outside the gene matches. This CDR3 spans 14 amino acids. Germline V gene sequence: CDR1 SGHVS, CDR2 FNYEAQ. The CDR3 loop reads CASSPGTGGLGYTF. The CDR3 DNA is TGTGCCAGCAGCCCTGGGACAGGCGGTTTGGGCTACACCTTC.

The CDR3 reads CASTSGGQNPSSYEQYF. Written as DNA, the CDR3 is TGTGCCAGCACATCAGGAGGGCAAAATCCAAGCTCCTACGAGCAGTACTTC. V usage is TRBV6-6 and J usage is TRBJ2-7; a possible D gene is TRBD2 (6 bases). The CDR3 covers 17 residues. V lost 7 bases and J 0 bases, leaving 22 bases between the germline ends. CDR1 and CDR2 from the germline V gene are MNHNY and SVGAGI (reference sequence).

This clonotype occurred many times. V and J are TRBV5-8 and TRBJ1-2; the D gene is possibly TRBD1 (6 bases). Germline V lookup: CDR1 SGHTS, CDR2 YDEGEE. V gave up 7 bases and J gave up 2 bases, with 15 bases separating them. The CDR3 has 14 residues. The DNA of the CDR3 is TGTGCCAGCGGACAGCTCGCCGGAAACTATGGCTACACCTTC. This sequence encodes CASGQLAGNYGYTF. The complete variable domain, with remaining parts taken from reference TRBV5-8 and TRBJ1-2, reads EAGVTQSPTHLIKTRGQQATLRCSPISGHTSVYWYQQALGLGLQFLLWYDEGEERNRGNFPPRFSGRQFPNYSSELNVNALELEDSALYLCASGQLAGNYGYTFGSGTRLTVV.

This clonotype was counted a few times. This sequence joins TRBV9 and TRBJ2-2; a possible D gene is TRBD1 (6 bases). Trimming took off 0 bases at V and 5 bases at J, with 11 bases between the two ends. Germline V gene sequence: CDR1 SGDLS, CDR2 YYNGEE. The CDR3 totals 15 residues. CDR3 bases: TGTGCCAGCAGCGTAGCCCCAGGGGAAACCGGGGAGCTGTTTTTT. Protein: CASSVAPGETGELFF.

The V call is TRBV10-3, the J call TRBJ2-3; no definite D call. CDR3 size: 15 residues. Trimming left V 2 bases short and J 5 bases short, with 14 bases between. Germline CDR1 and CDR2: ENHRY and SYGVKD. CDR3 in DNA: TGTGCCATCAGTGAGGATTCCGGGTCTCTAGATACGCAGTATTTT. Protein product: CAISEDSGSLDTQYF.

This chain links TRBV11-2 with TRBJ1-1, with TRBD1 as a possible D gene (5 bases). CDR3 size: 18 residues. Germline V gives CDR1 SGHAT, CDR2 FQNNGV. Trimming removed 2 bases at V and 0 bases at J, with 19 bases between. The CDR3 DNA is TGTGCCAGCAGCTTAAACCTGGGTGGGGTGACAGTGAACACTGAAGCTTTCTTT. This codes for CASSLNLGGVTVNTEAFF.

This clonotype turned up a few times. The junction departs from the called germline gene at one end, perhaps through a read error. J is TRBJ1-1 and V is TRBV7-9, with TRBD1 matching 9 bases. This CDR3 has 14 residues. Germline lookup yields CDR1 SEHNR and CDR2 FQNEAQ (reference sequence). CDR3 sequence: CASSTGQGNAEAFF. CDR3 in DNA: TGTGCCAGCAGCACCGGACAGGGGAACGCTGAAGCTTTCTTT.

The J gene is TRBJ1-2, the V gene TRBV6-2 or TRBV6-3; no definite D call. The CDR3 consists of 13 residues. From germline, CDR1 is MNHEY and CDR2 SVGEGT. V gave up 5 bases and J gave up 4 bases, with 11 bases separating them. The CDR3 DNA reads TGTGCCAGCAGTGTTCCCTGGATCTATGGCTACACCTTC. Protein sequence: CASSVPWIYGYTF.

This rearrangement joins TRBV7-8 to TRBJ1-1; D unclear. V was pared by 7 bases and J by 0 bases, with 12 bases between. The CDR3 spans 14 residues. The germline CDR1 and CDR2 sequences are SGHVS and FQNEAQ. As DNA, the CDR3 is TGTGCCAGCATCGGGAACACCCTGAACACTGAAGCTTTCTTT. Encoded protein: CASIGNTLNTEAFF.

This clonotype was recorded at least ten times. The J gene is TRBJ1-5, the V gene TRBV7-8; D is possibly TRBD1 (5 bases). The V gene lost 0 bases and the J gene lost 2 bases, with 8 bases spanning the gap. Germline CDR1 reads SGHVS; CDR2 reads FQNEAQ. The CDR3 runs to 15 residues. The chain's CDR3 is CASSLAGRGNQPQHF. The DNA for the CDR3 is TGTGCCAGCAGCTTAGCGGGCAGGGGCAATCAGCCCCAGCATTTT.

This clonotype has more than one count but fewer than ten. The chain is built from TRBV19 and TRBJ2-6, with a weak D call TRBD2 (6 bases). V was cut by 9 bases and J by 4 bases, with 22 bases left in between. The germline V gene encodes CDR1 LNHDA and CDR2 SQIVND (reference sequence). CDR3 length: 17 residues. The CDR3 DNA is TGTGCCAGCGATATCGGGGGAGCTTATTCCGGGGCCAACGTCCTGACTTTC. As protein: CASDIGGAYSGANVLTF. Full variable domain (remainder filled in from reference TRBV19 and TRBJ2-6): DGGITQSPKYLFRKEGQNVTLSCEQNLNHDAMYWYRQDPGQGLRLIYYSQIVNDFQKGDIAEGYSVSREKKESFPLTVTSAQKNPTAFYLCASDIGGAYSGANVLTFGAGSRLTVL.

This clonotype was observed a few times. The chain employs TRBV29-1 and TRBJ2-7; 7 bases fit TRBD1. The junction had 6 bases not matched to a gene; V was cut back by 4 bases and J by 3 bases. Germline CDR1 reads SQVTM; CDR2 reads ANQGSEA. CDR3 length: 13 residues. The CDR3 region has the DNA TGCAGCGTTGTAACAGGGGATAGCTACGAGCAGTACTTC. This sequence encodes CSVVTGDSYEQYF.

This clonotype was detected many times. This chain connects TRBV11-3 to TRBJ2-7; the D call may be TRBD1 or TRBD2 (5 bases each). Germline CDR1 reads SGHNT; CDR2 reads YENEEA. The CDR3 consists of 17 residues. The ends were cut back, 0 bases at V and 6 bases at J, with 21 bases in the middle. The CDR3 region has the DNA TGTGCCAGCAGCTTAGATCTCTTCGTGGGGGAGACCACCGAGCAGTACTTC. It is translated as CASSLDLFVGETTEQYF.

J is TRBJ2-3 and V is TRBV12-3 or TRBV12-4; D not resolved. V dropped 6 bases and J dropped 5 bases, with 15 bases sitting between them. CDR3 length: 14 residues. The CDR3 DNA reads TGTGCCAGCAGCCCCCCCGCGGAGAGAGATACGCAGTATTTT. Translating gives CASSPPAERDTQYF.

At least ten counts were recorded for this clonotype. The genes are TRBV2 and TRBJ1-5; the D gene is possibly TRBD1 (5 bases). The V end lost 8 bases, the J end lost 4 bases, and 18 bases lay between the germline ends. The CDR3 loop spans 15 amino acids. Germline CDR1 is SNHLY and CDR2 is FYNNEI. CDR3: CASEPHGGENQPQHF. CDR3 coding DNA: TGTGCCAGCGAGCCCCACGGGGGGGAAAATCAGCCCCAGCATTTT.